Below, 9 T cell receptor beta chains from the same sample are listed, as sequenced in a study of T-cell reconstitution after alpha-beta-depleted transplantation in children. Preparation of the TCRbeta library used unique molecular identifiers. TCRdb re-derived calls from the PCR reads in MiXCR, one entry per CDR3 protein. The sample lists about 980,000 distinct CDR3 sequences; about 30% were seen once. This specimen consisted of PBMCs, mostly from graft donor cells, obtained 360 days after TCRalphabeta/CD19-depleted stem cell transplant. Source of these receptors: a boy less than two years old who had a stem cell transplant for SCID, so the T cells may come from the graft donor.

In its sample, this clonotype was seen once. V is TRBV7-9 and J is TRBJ2-3; no reliable D call. Per the germline V gene, CDR1 is SEHNR and CDR2 is FQNEAQ (reference sequence). V lost 5 bases and J 7 bases, leaving 10 bases between the germline ends. The CDR3 spans 12 residues. The CDR3 region has the DNA TGTGCCAGCAGCCCCCGACCTCATACGCAGTATTTT. This codes for CASSPRPHTQYF.

In its sample, this clonotype was seen a few times. V is TRBV10-3 and J is TRBJ2-7; D is unclear. With 2 bases removed from V and 3 bases from J, the gap between germline ends came to 5 bases. The germline V gene encodes CDR1 ENHRY and CDR2 SYGVKD. The CDR3 contains 12 residues. The CDR3 protein is CAISEDNYEQYF. The CDR3 DNA is TGTGCCATCAGTGAGGACAACTACGAGCAGTACTTC.

This clonotype turned up a few times. V is TRBV5-1 and J is TRBJ2-7; D unclear. The CDR3 is 15 amino acids. V lost 2 bases and J lost 2, with 14 bases in between. Germline V CDR1 and CDR2: SGHRS, YFSETQ. CDR3 in amino acids: CASSFGDGVTYEQYF. Written as DNA, the CDR3 is TGCGCCAGCAGCTTCGGCGACGGAGTAACCTACGAGCAGTACTTC.

This clonotype was found a few times. V gene TRBV29-1 combines with J gene TRBJ2-1; D remains ambiguous. CDR3 size: 16 residues. With 5 bases removed from V and 6 bases from J, the gap between germline ends came to 23 bases. Germline CDR1 SQVTM, CDR2 ANQGSEA. CDR3 protein: CSVQYRLGVTGNEQFF. The CDR3 coding sequence is TGCAGCGTTCAATACCGTCTAGGTGTTACGGGCAATGAGCAGTTCTTC.

This clonotype was found many times. The chain combines TRBV6-1 with TRBJ1-3; D is perhaps TRBD1 (5 bases). This CDR3 comprises 14 residues. Germline CDR1 and CDR2: MNHNS and SASEGT. V was cut by 6 bases and J by 0 bases, with 9 bases left in between. The CDR3 sequence is CASRTDISGNTIYF. The CDR3 DNA is TGTGCCAGCAGGACGGACATCTCTGGAAACACCATATATTTT.

The CDR3 nucleotides read TGCAGTGTTCCGACATTTTCCAGTTACGAGCAGTACTTC. Protein sequence: CSVPTFSSYEQYF. V and J are TRBV20-1 and TRBJ2-7, with unresolved D. CDR1 DFQATT and CDR2 SNEGSKA come from the germline V gene (reference sequence). The CDR3 length is 13 residues. The V gene lost 7 bases and the J gene lost 4 bases, with 17 bases spanning the gap.

The chain uses TRBV5-5 and TRBJ2-5; D remains unclear. Per germline, CDR1 SGHKS and CDR2 YYEKEE (reference sequence). Trimming took off 0 bases at V and 5 bases at J, with 8 bases between the two ends. The CDR3 has 13 residues. The chain's CDR3 is CASSLGIWETQYF. CDR3 bases: TGTGCCAGCAGCTTGGGTATATGGGAGACCCAGTACTTC.

The chain carries TRBV5-1 and TRBJ2-7; the match to TRBD2 covers 8 bases. Per the germline V gene, CDR1 is SGHRS and CDR2 is YFSETQ. The CDR3 contains 15 residues. V dropped 1 base and J dropped 4; count of bases not matched to a gene: 7. The CDR3 DNA reads TGCGCCAGCAGCTTGCGGGGGGGACTGCATTACGAGCAGTACTTC. Amino acids: CASSLRGGLHYEQYF.

This clonotype was seen a few times. This chain connects TRBV4-1 to TRBJ2-2; D not certain. The CDR3 is 13 residues long. V was cut by 1 base and J by 7 bases, with 7 bases left in between. Germline V gene sequence: CDR1 MGHRA, CDR2 YSYEKL. CDR3 sequence: CASSQGLIGELFF. The CDR3 nucleotides are TGCGCCAGCAGCCAAGGGCTAATCGGGGAGCTGTTTTTT.